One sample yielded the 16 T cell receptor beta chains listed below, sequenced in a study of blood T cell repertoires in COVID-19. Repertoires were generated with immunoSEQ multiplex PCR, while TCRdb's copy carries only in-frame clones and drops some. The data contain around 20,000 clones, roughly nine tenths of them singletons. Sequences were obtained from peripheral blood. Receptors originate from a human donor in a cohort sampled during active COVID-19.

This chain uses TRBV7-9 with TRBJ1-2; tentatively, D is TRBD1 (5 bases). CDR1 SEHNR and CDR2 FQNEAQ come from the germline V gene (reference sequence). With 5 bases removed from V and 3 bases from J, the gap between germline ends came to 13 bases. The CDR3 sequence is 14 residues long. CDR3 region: CASSLGEGHYGYTF. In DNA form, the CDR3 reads TGTGCCAGCAGCCTAGGGGAGGGACACTATGGCTACACCTTC.

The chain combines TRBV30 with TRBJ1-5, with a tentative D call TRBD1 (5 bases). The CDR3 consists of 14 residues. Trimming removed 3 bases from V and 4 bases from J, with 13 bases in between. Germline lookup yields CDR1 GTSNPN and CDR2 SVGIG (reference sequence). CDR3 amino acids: CAWSPQGGNQPQHF. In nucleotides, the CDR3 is TGTGCCTGGAGCCCGCAGGGAGGAAATCAGCCCCAGCATTTT.

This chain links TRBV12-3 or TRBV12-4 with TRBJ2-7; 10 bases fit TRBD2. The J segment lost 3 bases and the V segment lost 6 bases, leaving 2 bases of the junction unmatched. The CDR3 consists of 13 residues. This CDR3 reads CASSWTSGYEQYF. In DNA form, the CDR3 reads TGTGCCAGCAGCTGGACTAGCGGCTACGAGCAGTACTTC.

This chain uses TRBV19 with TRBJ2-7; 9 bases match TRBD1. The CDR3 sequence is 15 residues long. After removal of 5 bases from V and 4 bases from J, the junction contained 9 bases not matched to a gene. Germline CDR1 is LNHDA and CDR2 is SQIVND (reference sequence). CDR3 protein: CASSQGQGPLYEQYF. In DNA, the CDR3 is TGTGCCAGTAGTCAAGGACAGGGGCCCCTTTACGAGCAGTACTTC.

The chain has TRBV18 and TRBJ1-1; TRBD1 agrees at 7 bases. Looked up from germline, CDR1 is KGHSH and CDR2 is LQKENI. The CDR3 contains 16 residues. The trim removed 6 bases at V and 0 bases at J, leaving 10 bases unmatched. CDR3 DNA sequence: TGTGCCAGCTCCCGTAATCAGGGGGAATTGAACACTGAAGCTTTCTTT. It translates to CASSRNQGELNTEAFF.

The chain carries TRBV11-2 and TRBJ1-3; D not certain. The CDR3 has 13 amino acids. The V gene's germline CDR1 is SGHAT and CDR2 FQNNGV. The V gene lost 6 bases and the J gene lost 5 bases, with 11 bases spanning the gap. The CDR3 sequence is CASRRVARNTIYF. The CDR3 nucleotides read TGTGCCAGCAGGCGGGTGGCAAGAAACACCATATATTTT.

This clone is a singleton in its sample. The CDR3 bases are TGTGCCTGGAGTCCCCTGGAGGAGACCCAGTACTTC. Translation: CAWSPLEETQYF. The V and J genes are TRBV30 and TRBJ2-5; D unclear. Trimming took off 2 bases at V and 5 bases at J, with 9 bases between the two ends. The CDR3 runs 12 residues. Germline values: CDR1 GTSNPN, CDR2 SVGIG (reference sequence).

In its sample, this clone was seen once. The CDR3 spells CSVPGGADTQYF. DNA of the CDR3: TGCAGCGTTCCAGGGGGAGCAGATACGCAGTATTTT. This rearrangement joins TRBV29-1 to TRBJ2-3; 7 nucleotides match TRBD1. The V segment lost 5 bases and the J segment 4 bases; nucleotides outside the gene matches: 3. CDR1 SQVTM and CDR2 ANQGSEA come from the germline V gene. This CDR3 region has 12 residues.

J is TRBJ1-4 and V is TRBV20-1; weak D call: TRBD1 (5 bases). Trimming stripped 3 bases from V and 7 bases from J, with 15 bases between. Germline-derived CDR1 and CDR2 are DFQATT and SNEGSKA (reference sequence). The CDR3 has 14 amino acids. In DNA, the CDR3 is TGCAGTGCTAGTGGCAGGGCGCAGGGTGAAAAACTGTTTTTT. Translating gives CSASGRAQGEKLFF.

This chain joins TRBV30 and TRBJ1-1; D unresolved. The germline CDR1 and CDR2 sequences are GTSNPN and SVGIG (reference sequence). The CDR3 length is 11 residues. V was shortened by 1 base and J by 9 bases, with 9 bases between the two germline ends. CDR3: CAWSERVQAFF. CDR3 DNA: TGTGCCTGGAGTGAGCGAGTACAAGCTTTCTTT. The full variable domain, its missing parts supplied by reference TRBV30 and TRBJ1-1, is SQTIHQWPATLVQPVGSPLSLECTVEGTSNPNLYWYRQAAGRGLQLLFYSVGIGQISSEVPQNLSASRPQDRQFILSSKKLLLSDSGFYLCAWSERVQAFFGQGTRLTVV.

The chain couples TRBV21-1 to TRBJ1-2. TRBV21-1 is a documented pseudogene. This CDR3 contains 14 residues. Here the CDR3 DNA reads TGTGCCAGCAGCAAAGCGGGTCGGGACTATGGCTACACCTTC. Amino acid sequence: CASSKAGRDYGYTF.

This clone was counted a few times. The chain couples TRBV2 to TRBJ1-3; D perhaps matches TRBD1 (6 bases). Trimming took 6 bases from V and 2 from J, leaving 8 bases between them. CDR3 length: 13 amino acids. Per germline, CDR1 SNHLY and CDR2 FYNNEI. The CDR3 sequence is CASSGTTGNTIYF. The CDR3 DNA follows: TGTGCCAGCAGCGGGACAACTGGAAACACCATATATTTT.

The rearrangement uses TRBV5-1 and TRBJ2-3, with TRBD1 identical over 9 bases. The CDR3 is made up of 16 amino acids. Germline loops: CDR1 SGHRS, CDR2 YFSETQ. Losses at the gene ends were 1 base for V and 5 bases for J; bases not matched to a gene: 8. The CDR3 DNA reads TGCGCCAGCAGCTTGTGGACAGGGGTCCGAGGAGATACGCAGTATTTT. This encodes CASSLWTGVRGDTQYF.

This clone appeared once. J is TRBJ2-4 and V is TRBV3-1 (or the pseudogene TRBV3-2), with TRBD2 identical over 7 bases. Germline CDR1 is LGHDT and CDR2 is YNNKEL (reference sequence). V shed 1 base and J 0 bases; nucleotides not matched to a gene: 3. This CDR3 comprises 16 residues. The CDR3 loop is CASSQGGGIAKNIQYF. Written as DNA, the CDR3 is TGTGCCAGCAGCCAAGGGGGGGGGATAGCCAAAAACATTCAGTACTTC.

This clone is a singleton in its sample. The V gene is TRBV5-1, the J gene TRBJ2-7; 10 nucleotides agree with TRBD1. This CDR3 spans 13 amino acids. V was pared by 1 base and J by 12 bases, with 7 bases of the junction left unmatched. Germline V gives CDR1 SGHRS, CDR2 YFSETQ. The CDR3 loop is CASSLFSRDRGYF. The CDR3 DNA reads TGCGCCAGCAGCTTGTTTTCGAGGGACAGGGGGTACTTC.

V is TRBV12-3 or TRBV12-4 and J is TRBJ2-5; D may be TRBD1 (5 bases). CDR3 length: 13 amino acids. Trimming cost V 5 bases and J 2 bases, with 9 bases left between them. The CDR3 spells CASSADSQETQYF. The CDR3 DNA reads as TGTGCCAGCAGTGCCGACAGTCAAGAGACCCAGTACTTC.